The 3 T cell receptor beta chains listed next were all sequenced from one sample in a study of T cells after yellow fever vaccination. TCRdb reprocessed the 5' RACE reads via MiXCR and lists one record per CDR3 protein. The repertoire includes about 340,000 distinct CDR3 sequences, around 12% of them detected once, and approximately 3.4% sits in the top ten. This specimen was CD4+ T cells sorted from PBMCs, taken 15 days after the yellow fever booster vaccination. The receptors derive from a man aged 18 to 29 who received the YFV17D yellow fever vaccine.

This clonotype was detected ten times or more. The chain uses TRBV5-1 and TRBJ1-2, with a weak D call TRBD1 (6 bases). This CDR3 has 14 amino acids. The ends were cut back, 4 bases at V and 4 bases at J, with 14 bases in the middle. CDR1 is SGHRS and CDR2 is YFSETQ in the germline V gene. CDR3 region: CASSQVGQSYGYTF. The CDR3 nucleotides read TGCGCCAGCAGCCAGGTTGGACAGTCCTATGGCTACACCTTC.

This clonotype was seen only a few times. The chain joins TRBV4-3 to TRBJ2-5; the D call may be TRBD1 or TRBD2 (5 bases each). V was cut by 3 bases and J by 5 bases, with 10 bases left in between. CDR1 and CDR2 from the germline V gene are LGHNA and YSLEER. The CDR3 contains 13 residues. The CDR3 DNA is TGCGCCAGCAGCCAGCCCGGGGCGGAGACCCAGTACTTC. Translated: CASSQPGAETQYF.

This clonotype came up a few times. The genes are TRBV3-1 and TRBJ1-2; 9 bases map to TRBD1. The CDR3 runs 15 residues. The V and J ends lost 4 bases and 8 bases, in that order; junction bases with no gene match: 11. Germline CDR1 and CDR2: LGHDT and YNNKEL (reference sequence). The chain's CDR3 is CASSPRRTGAVGYTF. In nucleotides, the CDR3 is TGTGCCAGCAGCCCCCGAAGGACAGGGGCTGTCGGCTACACCTTC. The full variable domain, rest sourced from reference TRBV3-1 and TRBJ1-2, is DTAVSQTPKYLVTQMGNDKSIKCEQNLGHDTMYWYKQDSKKFLKIMFSYNNKELIINETVPNRFSPKSPDKAHLNLHINSLELGDSAVYFCASSPRRTGAVGYTFGSGTRLTVV.